This entry lists 30 T cell receptor beta chains sequenced from one sample in a study of blood T cell repertoires in COVID-19. Clones were read by immunoSEQ multiplex PCR, and TCRdb kept only the in-frame ones, dropping some. The table includes fewer than 200,000 clones, 82% detected once. The sequenced sample was peripheral blood. Receptors were obtained from a woman aged 70-85 years with acute or convalescent COVID-19.

The chain has TRBV24-1 and TRBJ2-2; 9 positions agree with TRBD1. In germline, CDR1 is KGHDR, CDR2 SFDVKD. CDR3 size: 15 residues. Trimming removed 5 bases from V and 6 bases from J; junction bases left unmatched: 6. The CDR3 DNA sequence: TGTGCCACCAGTGGAACAGGGGGCGCCGCCGGGGAGCTGTTTTTT. Translated: CATSGTGGAAGELFF.

The chain uses TRBV2 and TRBJ1-1; D gene ambiguous. V gave up 6 bases and J gave up 1 base, with 6 bases separating them. This CDR3 region has 12 residues. Germline values: CDR1 SNHLY, CDR2 FYNNEI. CDR3 residues: CASRDSNTEAFF. CDR3 in DNA: TGTGCCAGCAGAGACTCGAACACTGAAGCTTTCTTT.

The rearrangement uses TRBV5-6 and TRBJ2-5; D is possibly TRBD2 (5 bases). V was trimmed by 4 bases and J by 4 bases, leaving 20 bases between them. Germline V gene sequence: CDR1 SGHDT, CDR2 YYEEEE. This CDR3 region has 16 residues. CDR3 nucleotide sequence: TGTGCCAGCAGCCCTCCCCCTGACGGGGTTGGAGAGACCCAGTACTTC. Its protein product is CASSPPPDGVGETQYF.

CDR3 residues: CASRRGTGYEQYF. The CDR3 DNA reads as TGTGCCAGCAGAAGAGGGACAGGCTACGAGCAGTACTTC. The chain recombines TRBV12-3 or TRBV12-4 with TRBJ2-7; the match to TRBD1 covers 8 bases. The length of the CDR3 is 13 residues. Trimming cost V 6 bases and J 3 bases; bases outside gene matches: 4.

This clone has more than one count but fewer than ten. This chain links TRBV7-2 with TRBJ2-5; no clear D. Trimming took off 2 bases at V and 2 bases at J, with 9 bases between the two ends. Germline V gene lookup returns CDR1 SGHTA and CDR2 FQGNSA. CDR3 size: 14 residues. CDR3 DNA sequence: TGTGCCAGCAGCTTATCTGGCGGACAAGAGACCCAGTACTTC. This encodes CASSLSGGQETQYF.

V usage is TRBV19 and J usage is TRBJ2-2, with a tentative D call TRBD2 (5 bases). Germline CDR1 is LNHDA and CDR2 is SQIVND (reference sequence). This CDR3 comprises 15 residues. V was shortened by 6 bases and J by 6 bases, with 17 bases between the two germline ends. CDR3 sequence reads: CASRFDAGMPGELFF. The CDR3 nucleotides are TGTGCCAGTAGATTTGACGCCGGGATGCCCGGGGAGCTGTTTTTT.

The V gene is TRBV5-6, the J gene TRBJ1-4; 7 positions agree with TRBD1. This CDR3 region has 17 residues. The V gene end was trimmed by 2 bases and the J gene end by 0 bases; junction bases not matched to a gene: 7. CDR1 and CDR2 (germline): SGHDT, YYEEEE. CDR3 residues: CASSFRTGVSTNEKLFF. CDR3 nucleotide sequence: TGTGCCAGCAGCTTTAGGACAGGAGTATCAACTAATGAAAAACTGTTTTTT. Together with reference TRBV5-6 and TRBJ1-4, the CDR3 gives the full variable domain: DAGVTQSPTHLIKTRGQQVTLRCSPKSGHDTVSWYQQALGQGPQFIFQYYEEEERQRGNFPDRFSGHQFPNYSSELNVNALLLGDSALYLCASSFRTGVSTNEKLFFGSGTQLSVL.

This clone was counted only a few times. The CDR3 sequence is CASSSPGGSQYF. The CDR3, as DNA: TGTGCCAGCAGTTCGCCAGGGGGCTCCCAGTACTTC. The gene calls are TRBV27 and TRBJ2-5; 8 nucleotides match TRBD1. V lost 4 bases to trimming and J lost 9 bases; unmatched junction nucleotides: 4. The CDR3 spans 12 residues. CDR1 MNHEY and CDR2 SMNVEV come from the germline V gene (reference sequence).

This rearrangement joins TRBV28 to TRBJ1-4; D remains unclear. V was trimmed by 3 bases and J by 3 bases, leaving 8 bases between them. The CDR3 is 14 residues long. Germline assignment: CDR1 MDHEN and CDR2 SYDVKM. The CDR3 spells CASSFLLANEKLFF. The CDR3 bases are TGTGCCAGCAGTTTCCTCTTAGCTAATGAAAAACTGTTTTTT.

This chain connects TRBV7-3 to TRBJ1-1; D unclear. Trimming cost V 1 base and J 8 bases, with 11 bases left between them. CDR1 and CDR2 from the germline V gene are SGHTA and FQGTGA. CDR3 size: 13 residues. For the CDR3, the DNA is TGTGCCAGCAGCTTAATGACGGGGAACGAAGCTTTCTTT. The encoded protein is CASSLMTGNEAFF.

The CDR3 loop is CASSPNGLDTQYF. The CDR3 DNA sequence: TGTGCCAGCTCACCAAACGGGTTAGATACGCAGTATTTT. This chain links TRBV18 with TRBJ2-3; no reliable D call. CDR3 length: 13 amino acids. Looked up from germline, CDR1 is KGHSH and CDR2 is LQKENI. The V end lost 2 bases, the J end lost 5 bases, and 8 bases lay between the germline ends.

Only a few counts were recorded for this clone. One junction end disagrees with the germline gene, perhaps due to a read error. J is TRBJ2-3 and V is TRBV7-7; 13 bases align to TRBD2. From germline, CDR1 is SSHAT and CDR2 FNYEAQ (reference sequence). The CDR3 length is 15 residues. The CDR3 coding sequence is TGTGCTAGCAGCTCACTAGCGGGGGGGCAAGATACGCAGTATTTT. It encodes CASSSLAGGQDTQYF.

This clone was counted between two and nine times. CDR3 sequence (DNA): TGCAGTGCTCATAGTGAAGCTTTCTTT. This codes for CSAHSEAFF. The rearrangement joins TRBV20-1 to TRBJ1-1; D remains unclear. Germline V gene data show CDR1 as DFQATT and CDR2 as SNEGSKA (reference sequence). The CDR3 contains 9 residues. Trimming cost V 5 bases and J 7 bases, with 5 bases left between them.

This sequence joins TRBV7-9 and TRBJ1-1, with D maybe TRBD1 (6 bases). The CDR3 totals 15 residues. CDR1 is SEHNR, CDR2 FQNEAQ, per germline (reference sequence). Trimming stripped 3 bases from V and 0 bases from J, with 11 bases between. The CDR3 DNA follows: TGTGCCAGCAGCTTCCCGAGGGGGATGAACACTGAAGCTTTCTTT. Its protein product is CASSFPRGMNTEAFF.

J is TRBJ1-3 and V is TRBV4-1; TRBD1 agrees at 7 bases. V shed 4 bases, J shed 4 bases, and the junction held 13 bases outside the gene matches. The length of the CDR3 is 17 residues. The germline V gene has CDR1 MGHRA and CDR2 YSYEKL. The CDR3 DNA reads as TGCGCCAGCAGCCTGAGAACAACAGGGGACAAAGGAAACACCATATATTTT. Amino acids: CASSLRTTGDKGNTIYF.

This clone showed up just a few times. This rearrangement joins TRBV12-5 to TRBJ2-3; 7 bases map to TRBD2. The CDR3 consists of 17 residues. With 0 bases clipped from V and 4 bases from J, the junction kept 10 bases outside the gene matches. Germline V gives CDR1 LGHNT, CDR2 FRNRAP. Here the CDR3 reads CASGLVATGGGPDTQYF. The CDR3 DNA follows: TGTGCTAGTGGTTTGGTAGCGACGGGAGGCGGGCCAGATACGCAGTATTTT.

The chain carries TRBV7-6 and TRBJ2-1; no definite D call. Looked up from germline, CDR1 is SGHVS and CDR2 is FNYEAQ. V lost 1 base and J lost 0, with 7 bases in between. This CDR3 has 15 residues. CDR3 amino acids: CASSLESYSYNEQFF. CDR3 nucleotide sequence: TGTGCCAGCAGCTTAGAAAGCTACTCCTACAATGAGCAGTTCTTC. The whole variable domain, filled in from reference TRBV7-6 and TRBJ2-1, reads GAGVSQSPRYKVTKRGQDVALRCDPISGHVSLYWYRQALGQGPEFLTYFNYEAQQDKSGLPNDRFSAERPEGSISTLTIQRTEQRDSAMYRCASSLESYSYNEQFFGPGTRLTVL.

This chain connects TRBV7-2 to TRBJ2-3; a possible D gene is TRBD1 (7 bases). The CDR3 runs to 17 residues. Germline assignment: CDR1 SGHTA and CDR2 FQGNSA. V lost 2 bases to trimming and J lost 6 bases, with 21 bases between them. CDR3 loop: CASSLISRGASGDTQYF. The CDR3 bases are TGTGCCAGCAGCTTAATTTCCAGGGGGGCAAGCGGGGATACGCAGTATTTT.

This clone was counted a few times. V gene TRBV2 combines with J gene TRBJ1-2; 9 nucleotides match TRBD1. Germline CDR1 SNHLY, CDR2 FYNNEI. The V segment lost 3 bases and the J segment 1 base; nucleotides outside the gene matches: 6. The CDR3 is 16 amino acids. CDR3 nucleotides: TGTGCCAGCAGTGACTGGGACAGGGAGAATAACTATGGCTACACCTTC. It specifies CASSDWDRENNYGYTF. The complete variable domain, with remaining parts taken from reference TRBV2 and TRBJ1-2, reads EPEVTQTPSHQVTQMGQEVILRCVPISNHLYFYWYRQILGQKVEFLVSFYNNEISEKSEIFDDQFSVERPDGSNFTLKIRSTKLEDSAMYFCASSDWDRENNYGYTFGSGTRLTVV.

The chain is built from TRBV9 and TRBJ2-7; 8 nucleotides agree with TRBD2. Trimming cost V 0 bases and J 2 bases; bases outside gene matches: 7. The CDR3 loop spans 16 amino acids. Germline V lookup: CDR1 SGDLS, CDR2 YYNGEE. This CDR3 is CASSVEVAGYTYEQYF. In DNA, the CDR3 is TGTGCCAGCAGCGTAGAGGTAGCGGGGTACACCTACGAGCAGTACTTC.

The rearrangement uses TRBV29-1 and TRBJ1-6; 8 bases are shared with TRBD1. The length of the CDR3 is 15 residues. The germline gives CDR1 SQVTM, CDR2 ANQGSEA. V shed 5 bases and J 7 bases; nucleotides not matched to a gene: 10. This chain's CDR3 is CSVRSGQGVNSPLHF. The CDR3 nucleotides read TGCAGCGTTCGTAGTGGACAGGGAGTAAATTCACCCCTCCACTTT.

The rearrangement uses TRBV4-1 and TRBJ1-5; the match to TRBD1 covers 8 bases. Germline V gene sequence: CDR1 MGHRA, CDR2 YSYEKL. V lost 3 bases, J lost 12 bases, and 10 bases stayed unmatched. The CDR3 contains 14 residues. CDR3 residues: CASSQALQGAVQHF. The CDR3 nucleotides are TGCGCCAGCAGCCAGGCTCTTCAGGGGGCTGTCCAGCATTTT.

This chain connects TRBV7-9 to TRBJ2-2; D is uncertain. V was trimmed by 5 bases and J by 0 bases, leaving 22 bases between them. Germline V gene data show CDR1 as SEHNR and CDR2 as FQNEAQ (reference sequence). The CDR3 sequence is 19 residues long. For the CDR3, the DNA is TGTGCCAGCAGCCCGCATGCCTGGTCGTACTTTACGAACACCGGGGAGCTGTTTTTT. Translating gives CASSPHAWSYFTNTGELFF. Based on the CDR3 plus reference TRBV7-9 and TRBJ2-2, the full variable domain is DTGVSQNPRHKITKRGQNVTFRCDPISEHNRLYWYRQTLGQGPEFLTYFQNEAQLEKSRLLSDRFSAERPKGSFSTLEIQRTEQGDSAMYLCASSPHAWSYFTNTGELFFGEGSRLTVL.

The rearrangement uses TRBV5-8 and TRBJ1-2; TRBD1 agrees at 8 bases. In germline, CDR1 is SGHTS, CDR2 YDEGEE. Trimming at V came to 4 bases and at J to 7 bases, leaving 12 bases not matched to a gene. The CDR3 runs 15 residues. The CDR3 DNA reads as TGTGCCAGCAGCAAAGGGGGGACAGGCCCCCCTGGCTACACCTTC. Protein: CASSKGGTGPPGYTF. The complete variable domain, with remaining parts taken from reference TRBV5-8 and TRBJ1-2, reads EAGVTQSPTHLIKTRGQQATLRCSPISGHTSVYWYQQALGLGLQFLLWYDEGEERNRGNFPPRFSGRQFPNYSSELNVNALELEDSALYLCASSKGGTGPPGYTFGSGTRLTVV.

The chain links TRBV20-1 to TRBJ2-2, with D uncertain. The V gene's germline CDR1 is DFQATT and CDR2 SNEGSKA (reference sequence). Trimming removed 3 bases from V and 7 bases from J, with 12 bases in between. The CDR3 contains 13 residues. This CDR3 reads CSASSEFGGELFF. DNA of the CDR3: TGCAGTGCTAGTAGTGAGTTCGGCGGGGAGCTGTTTTTT.

The chain employs TRBV10-3 and TRBJ1-6; 7 nucleotides line up with TRBD1. This CDR3 has 14 amino acids. Trimming at V came to 6 bases and at J to 6 bases, leaving 5 bases not matched to a gene. Germline V lookup: CDR1 ENHRY, CDR2 SYGVKD. The CDR3 region is CAISPDRSNSPLHF. Written as DNA, the CDR3 is TGTGCCATCAGCCCGGACAGGAGTAATTCACCCCTCCACTTT.

This chain joins TRBV27 and TRBJ1-5, with a tentative D call TRBD1 (5 bases). This CDR3 is built from 15 residues. In germline, CDR1 is MNHEY, CDR2 SMNVEV (reference sequence). Trimming shortened V by 0 bases and J by 3 bases, and 9 bases separated the two germline ends. The CDR3 loop reads CASSLSRVNNQPQHF. The CDR3 DNA sequence: TGTGCCAGCAGTTTATCCAGGGTCAACAATCAGCCCCAGCATTTT.

This clone was recorded a few times. The CDR3 DNA reads TGTGCCAGCAGCTTAGGGGCAGGGTACAATTCACCCCTCCACTTT. It translates to CASSLGAGYNSPLHF. The chain links TRBV7-2 to TRBJ1-6; the D gene is possibly TRBD1 (5 bases). Trimming cost V 1 base and J 7 bases, with 11 bases left between them. Per germline, CDR1 SGHTA and CDR2 FQGNSA. The CDR3 extends over 15 amino acids.

This clone showed up just a few times. The chain links TRBV11-2 to TRBJ1-3; the match to TRBD1 covers 7 bases. Per the germline V gene, CDR1 is SGHAT and CDR2 is FQNNGV. The CDR3 sequence is 13 residues long. J was trimmed by 7 bases and V by 5 bases; bases with no gene match: 5. The CDR3 bases are TGTGCCAGCAGCCCGGACAGGAGGAACACCATATATTTT. The encoded protein is CASSPDRRNTIYF.

Of note for this clone: Other DNA sequences in this sample translate to the same CDR3. The gene calls are TRBV5-6 and TRBJ1-5, with 11 positions matching TRBD1. The CDR3 is 13 amino acids. Germline CDR1 and CDR2: SGHDT and YYEEEE. The ends lost 4 bases at V and 7 bases at J; junction bases unmatched: 1. CDR3 sequence reads: CASSGTGGQPQHF. The CDR3 DNA follows: TGTGCCAGCAGCGGGACAGGGGGACAGCCCCAGCATTTT.